A single count supports the clone carrying this T cell receptor (beta chain). Its antigen remains unknown. The data stem from a study of cytomegalovirus exposure and HLA in healthy donors. General study findings and limits: 87-base-pair reads could not separate some V segments, including TRBV6-2 and TRBV6-3.

Germline V lookup: CDR1 SGHNT, CDR2 YENEEA. Trimming left V 2 bases short and J 11 bases short, with 21 bases between. The CDR3 contains 15 residues. The primer mix had 60 Vbeta and 13 Jbeta primers. Profiling relied on immunoSEQ multiplex PCR, and the TCRdb table lists in-frame clones only, not all of them. The sample yields 100,000 to 120,000 clones, around 80% seen once. The chain employs TRBV11-3 and TRBJ1-1; tentatively, D is TRBD1 (5 bases). The source of this sequence is a man younger than 40 in good health and CMV-seropositive. The sequenced sample consisted of PBMCs. Here the CDR3 DNA reads TGTGCCAGCAGCTTATCGGCGGGGGTTTATTTGAAGGCTTTCTTT. Protein: CASSLSAGVYLKAFF.